This T cell receptor (beta chain) was captured by sequencing in a study of T-cell reconstitution after alpha-beta-depleted transplantation in children. Notes on the study in general: Fresh T-cell production supplied most of the T-cell counts and diversity seen one year after transplant. Where alpha-beta T cells came from about two months after transplant was reportedly several hundred expanded graft clones.

Trimming stripped 1 base from V and 10 bases from J, with 14 bases between. CDR1 and CDR2 from the germline V gene are SGHVS and FQNEAQ. The CDR3 has 15 residues. This clonotype occurred many times. Its antigen is not known. This sample's TCRbeta library carried unique molecular identifier barcodes. TCRdb reprocessed the PCR reads via MiXCR and lists one record per CDR3 protein. The table records about 460,000 distinct CDR3 sequences, 11% of them present only once. This clonotype was sampled from a female patient aged 2-10 years who had a stem cell transplant for aplastic anemia, so the T cells may come from the graft donor. The chain employs TRBV7-8 and TRBJ1-6, with D perhaps matching TRBD1 (5 bases). This material consisted of PBMCs, mostly from graft donor cells, taken 180 days after TCRalphabeta/CD19-depleted stem cell transplant. The CDR3 loop is CASSLVRTGLSPLHF. In DNA form, the CDR3 reads TGTGCCAGCAGCTTAGTAAGAACAGGCCTATCACCCCTCCACTTT.